The clone carrying this T cell receptor beta chain came up a few times. In the authors' workflow: Estimation of nucleated cell counts relied on the amplification of reference gene primers. Generated by immunoSEQ multiplex PCR, the TCRdb table keeps only in-frame clones and is missing some. V, J and clone size are those of that table, while D and trimming were read from the DNA. Of over 150,000 clones detected, approximately 85% appear once; the ten largest clones hold about 6.9%. This entry comes from a study of blood T cell repertoires in COVID-19. Germline values: CDR1 MNHEY, CDR2 SVGAGI. V lost 2 bases and J 8 bases, leaving 21 bases between the germline ends. The CDR3 is 16 residues long. Seattle's enrolled individuals joined amid active infection and were then monitored longitudinally.

The chain carries TRBV6-5 and TRBJ1-2; possible D gene TRBD1, 5 bases. The receptor was isolated from an elderly man with COVID-19, enrolled during active disease. The specimen sequenced was peripheral blood. This chain's CDR3 is CASSYGTGASMGGYTF. CDR3 sequence (DNA): TGTGCCAGCAGTTACGGGACGGGAGCCTCCATGGGGGGCTACACCTTC.